This T cell receptor beta chain was recorded in a study of T cell clonality in common variable immunodeficiency. Findings of the study overall: Compared with controls, CVID subjects had fewer shared TCRbeta clones. Repertoire-complication correlations in CVID were limited by patient heterogeneity. CVID subjects showed higher TCRbeta clonality than healthy controls. What drives increased CVID clonality needs T cell subpopulation sequencing.

The assay was immunoSEQ multiplex PCR, and TCRdb's table has in-frame clones only and misses some. This sample carries about 39,000 clones, none of them present only once. The V gene end was trimmed by 3 bases and the J gene end by 9 bases; junction bases not matched to a gene: 12. The CDR3 is 15 residues long. The germline V gene has CDR1 GTSNPN and CDR2 SVGIG (reference sequence). This clone has at least ten counts. The antigen remains unidentified. The sequenced fragment ends 3 residues before the CDR3 boundary, so the rest is inferred from the germline J gene. Sequencing was done on a sample of peripheral blood mononuclear cells. The chain is built from TRBV30 and TRBJ2-1; 9 nucleotides agree with TRBD2. The TCR sequence derives from a person between 18 and 70 years old in good health. The CDR3 DNA, read in part, is TGTGCCTGGAGGCTGGAATTAGCGGGAGTAGGTGAG. This gives the protein CAWRLELAGVGE. The full CDR3 is CAWRLELAGVGEQFF.